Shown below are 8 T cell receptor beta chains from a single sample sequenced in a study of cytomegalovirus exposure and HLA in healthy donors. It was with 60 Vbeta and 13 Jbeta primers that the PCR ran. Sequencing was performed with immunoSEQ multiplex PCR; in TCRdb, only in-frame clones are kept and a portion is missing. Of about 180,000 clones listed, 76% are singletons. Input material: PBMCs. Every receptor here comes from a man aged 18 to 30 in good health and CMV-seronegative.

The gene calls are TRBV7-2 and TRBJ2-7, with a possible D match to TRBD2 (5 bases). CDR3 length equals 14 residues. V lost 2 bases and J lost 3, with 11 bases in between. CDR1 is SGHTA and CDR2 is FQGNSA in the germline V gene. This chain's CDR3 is CASSLQRRYYEQYF. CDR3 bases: TGTGCCAGCAGCTTACAGCGGAGATACTACGAGCAGTACTTC.

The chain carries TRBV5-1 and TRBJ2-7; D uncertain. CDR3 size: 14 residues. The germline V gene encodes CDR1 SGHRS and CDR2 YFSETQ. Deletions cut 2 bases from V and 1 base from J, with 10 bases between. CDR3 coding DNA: TGCGCCAGCAGCTTACTAACCACTTCCTACGAGCAGTACTTC. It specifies CASSLLTTSYEQYF.

The DNA of the CDR3 is TGTGCCAGCAGTCCAGGCCTAAAACTGTTTTTT. It codes for CASSPGLKLFF. J is TRBJ1-4 and V is TRBV28; D is undetermined. Looked up from germline, CDR1 is MDHEN and CDR2 is SYDVKM. This CDR3 comprises 11 residues. Trimming pared 5 bases from V and 10 bases from J, leaving 8 bases between.

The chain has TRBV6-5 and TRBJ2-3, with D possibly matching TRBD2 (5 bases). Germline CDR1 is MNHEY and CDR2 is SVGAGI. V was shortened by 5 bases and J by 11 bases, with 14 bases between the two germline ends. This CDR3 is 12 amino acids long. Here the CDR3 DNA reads TGTGCCAGCAGTCCAAGGACGGGGAGGCAGTATTTT. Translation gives CASSPRTGRQYF.

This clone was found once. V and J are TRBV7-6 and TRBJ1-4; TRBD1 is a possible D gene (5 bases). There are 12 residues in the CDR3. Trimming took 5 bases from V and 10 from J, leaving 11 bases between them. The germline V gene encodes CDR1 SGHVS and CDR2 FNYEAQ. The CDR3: CASSPGLRKLFF. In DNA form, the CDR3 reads TGTGCCAGCAGCCCGGGACTAAGAAAACTGTTTTTT. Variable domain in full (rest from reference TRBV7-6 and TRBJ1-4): GAGVSQSPRYKVTKRGQDVALRCDPISGHVSLYWYRQALGQGPEFLTYFNYEAQQDKSGLPNDRFSAERPEGSISTLTIQRTEQRDSAMYRCASSPGLRKLFFGSGTQLSVL.

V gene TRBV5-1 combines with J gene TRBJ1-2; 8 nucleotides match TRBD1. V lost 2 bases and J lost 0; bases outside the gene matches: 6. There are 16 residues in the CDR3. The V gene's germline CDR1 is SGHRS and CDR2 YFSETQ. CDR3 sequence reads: CASSLRDRSPNYGYTF. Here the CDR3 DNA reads TGCGCCAGCAGCTTAAGGGACAGGAGCCCTAACTATGGCTACACCTTC.

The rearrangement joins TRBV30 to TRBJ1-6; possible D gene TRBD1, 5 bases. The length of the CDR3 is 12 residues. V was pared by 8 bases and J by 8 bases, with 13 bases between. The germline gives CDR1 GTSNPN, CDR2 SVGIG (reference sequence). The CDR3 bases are TGTGCCACCCGACTAGGGGATTCACCCCTCCACTTT. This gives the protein CATRLGDSPLHF. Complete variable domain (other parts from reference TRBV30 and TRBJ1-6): SQTIHQWPATLVQPVGSPLSLECTVEGTSNPNLYWYRQAAGRGLQLLFYSVGIGQISSEVPQNLSASRPQDRQFILSSKKLLLSDSGFYLCATRLGDSPLHFGNGTRLTVT.

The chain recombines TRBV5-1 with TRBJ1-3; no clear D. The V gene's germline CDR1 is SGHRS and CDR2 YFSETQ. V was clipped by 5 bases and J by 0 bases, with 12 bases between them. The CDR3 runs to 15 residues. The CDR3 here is CASSPDISSGNTIYF. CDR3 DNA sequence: TGCGCCAGCAGTCCTGACATAAGCTCTGGAAACACCATATATTTT.